This record concerns one T cell receptor (beta chain) sequence. Its antigen is not yet known. No much larger clonotype is one base removed from it; base qualities were not supplied. The data were taken from a study of brain T cells in children with intractable seizures (dated by TCRdb to 2020 to 2023). Broadly, across the study: Resected brain tissue from over 50 pediatric epilepsy surgery cases was initially screened for immune gene transcripts with a NanoString immunology panel. Of the 12 selected surgery cases, pre-surgery blood was also sequenced for eight, so four had brain tissue only. Here is what the overall study found, with its caveats: Because pre- and post-surgery blood were sequenced to different depths, clones absent from the pre-surgery sample may reflect undersampling. Viral specificity was inferred only from CDR3 sequence similarity, and patients' HCMV serostatus was unknown.

The time point label, read with the paper, signifies: resected brain tissue, or blood drawn just prior to surgery. The surgery cases with the highest brain T cell transcript signatures were chosen for TCR beta chain sequencing of brain tissue, and also of blood when blood was available. Before surgery, the patients had been given at least one anti-epileptic drug. The TCR-sequenced patients were children whose drug-resistant epilepsy was caused by tuberous sclerosis complex, focal cortical dysplasia, Rasmussen encephalitis or hemimegalencephaly. Blood samples were drawn just before the epilepsy surgery. Bulk genomic DNA was isolated from unsorted brain tissue and whole blood using the Monarch genomic DNA purification kit. TCR beta chain sequences were generated from genomic DNA using the immunoSEQ assay. In the source study's methods: CDR3 sequences not starting with the conserved framework cysteine at position 104 were manually removed. To get clonality, the normalized Shannon's Diversity Index was subtracted from one, giving values from 0 (maximal diversity) to 1 (oligoclonal). To check whether a given CDR3 had different frequencies in two samples, for example brain versus blood, chi-squared comparison-of-proportions tests were used. Public clonotypes were identified through searches of immuneACCESS, and similarity to known antiviral clonotypes was evaluated with the VDJdb browser. The source is immuneACCESS, and TCRdb retained only in-frame sequences with V and J called. Part of the clones is not carried over; for the studies checked, unresolved V genes explain less than half of this, and the remainder is unexplained. D and trimming come from the DNA, and the V and J calls and clone size come from that table. The sample has some 80,000 clones on record, around nine tenths of them singletons. The ten largest make up around 22% of the sample.

This sequence originates from a girl aged 2 to 10 with Rasmussen encephalitis and intractable seizures. The specimen comprised peripheral blood, sampled at surgery.

This receptor carries the CDR3 CASGSYTFYGYTF. The DNA is as follows: TGTGCCAGCGGTAGCTACACTTTCTATGGCTACACCTTC. The chain was built from TRBV5-4 and TRBJ1-2; no D segment can be confidently identified. For CDR1 and CDR2, the germline V gene (reference sequence) lists SGHNT and YYREEE. The CDR3 sequence holds 13 residues, the cysteine and phenylalanine included. The only DNA kept is the CDR3, 39 bases in frame from the first base. V is shortened by 7 bases, J by 4 bases, and the region joining them spans 14 bases.